A selection of T cell receptor beta chains follows, all from one sample in a study of identical twins. Each CDR3 protein is one row after TCRdb ran MiXCR on the 5' RACE reads. The sample carries 450,000 to 600,000 distinct CDR3 sequences, around 20% recorded once. The same sample was also used in a study of yellow fever vaccine responses in identical twins.

Sequencing was carried out using CD4+ T cells sorted from blood. These receptor sequences come from a woman aged 18-29 years in good health. Each CDR3 is given with its conserved first and last residue. D genes are given only for firm matches. Clone size is not always given. Where it is, it says once, few, many or a class for expanded clones.

cdr3_nt cdr3_aa d_call cdr3_length v_call clone_size j_call
TGTGCCAGCAGCTTAACTTCCGGGACACCGCAGTTCTTC CASSLTSGTPQFF - 13 TRBV7-6 - TRBJ2-1
TGCGCCAGCAGCTTGCTTGGGGGACAGGGACCTTATAGCAATCAGCCCCAGCATTTT CASSLLGGQGPYSNQPQHF TRBD1 19 TRBV5-1 - TRBJ1-5
TGTGCCAGCAGCCAAGAAGGGACTAGCGGGCGACAAGAGACCCAGTACTTC CASSQEGTSGRQETQYF TRBD2 17 TRBV3-1 few TRBJ2-5
TGTGCCACCAGCAGAGTCGCAGGAATGAACACTGAAGCTTTCTTT CATSRVAGMNTEAFF - 15 TRBV15 - TRBJ1-1
TGTGCCAGCAGTGCGAACGACTATGGCTACACCTTC CASSANDYGYTF - 12 TRBV12-3/TRBV12-4 - TRBJ1-2
TGCAGTGCTAGAGATATTTGGACAGATACGCAGTATTTT CSARDIWTDTQYF - 13 TRBV20-1 - TRBJ2-3
TGTGCCAGCTCCGAATGGGGGGCCAACGAGCAGTACTTC CASSEWGANEQYF - 13 TRBV5-6 - TRBJ2-7
TGTGCCAGCAGTGTTCACTATGGCTACACCTTC CASSVHYGYTF - 11 TRBV6-1 - TRBJ1-2
TGTGCCAGCAGGGAGGCTAGCGGGAGAAATATTGAGCAGTTCTTC CASREASGRNIEQFF TRBD2 15 TRBV2 - TRBJ2-1
TGCGCCAGCAGCTTCGGGGGGCGCGAGTATACTGAAGCTTTCTTT CASSFGGREYTEAFF - 15 TRBV5-1 few TRBJ1-1
TGTGCCAGCCTATGGGGCGGGTCAAACAATGAGCAGTTCTTC CASLWGGSNNEQFF - 14 TRBV2 many TRBJ2-1
TGTGCCAGCAGTTTACCCCAGCCTCCCTTCTACGAGCAGTACTTC CASSLPQPPFYEQYF - 15 TRBV28 - TRBJ2-7
TGTGCCAGCGGGCTAGCGGGAGCGATGAACACCGGGGAGCTGTTTTTT CASGLAGAMNTGELFF TRBD2 16 TRBV27 - TRBJ2-2
TGCAGTGCTAGCGCTGTGAGGGGCGTTTACAATGAGCAGTTCTTC CSASAVRGVYNEQFF - 15 TRBV20-1 - TRBJ2-1
TGTGCCAGCAGTGCCACGACAGGGGGGACTGAAGCTTTCTTT CASSATTGGTEAFF TRBD1 14 TRBV6-6 many TRBJ1-1
TGCGCCAGCAGCCAGGCGGGACTAGCGGGAGGTAGAGAGACCCAGTACTTC CASSQAGLAGGRETQYF TRBD2 17 TRBV4-1 - TRBJ2-5
TGTGCCAGCAGTTTAGACGTCGGGGGGGGGAGCAATCAGCCCCAGCATTTT CASSLDVGGGSNQPQHF - 17 TRBV12-3/TRBV12-4 - TRBJ1-5
TGCAGTGCAAATAGCGGGAGGGCGGATGAGCAGTTCTTC CSANSGRADEQFF TRBD2 13 TRBV20-1 few TRBJ2-1
TGTGCCAGCAGCTTACAAGAGACACCCCTCCACTTT CASSLQETPLHF - 12 TRBV5-5 - TRBJ1-6
TGTGCCAGCAGCCCTAGAGTGGGTGAGCAGTTCTTC CASSPRVGEQFF - 12 TRBV7-9 - TRBJ2-1
TGTGCCAGCGGGACAGGTAGTGAGCAGTTCTTC CASGTGSEQFF TRBD1 11 TRBV3-1 - TRBJ2-1
TGTGCCAGCAGTTTACGGGGTAGCGGGATCTACGAGCAGTACTTC CASSLRGSGIYEQYF TRBD2 15 TRBV12-3/TRBV12-4 - TRBJ2-7
TGTGCCAGCAGCTTAGAGATTAGCGGGGTTGAGCAGTTCTTC CASSLEISGVEQFF TRBD2 14 TRBV11-2 few TRBJ2-1
TGTGCCAGCAGTTTAGCGTACGATTACAATGAGCAGTTCTTC CASSLAYDYNEQFF - 14 TRBV12-3/TRBV12-4 - TRBJ2-1
TGTGCCAGCAGCCCCCTGGGTGGGCGGATCCGAGTCGGGGAGCTGTTTTTT CASSPLGGRIRVGELFF - 17 TRBV27 few TRBJ2-2
TGTGCCAGCAGCCACCGACCCTACGAGCAGTACTTC CASSHRPYEQYF - 12 TRBV3-1 few TRBJ2-7
TGCAGCGTTTTGGAGATCGAGCAGTACTTC CSVLEIEQYF - 10 TRBV29-1 - TRBJ2-7
TGTGCCAGCAGTGGAACCCTGGGGGTGACTAGCACAGATACGCAGTATTTT CASSGTLGVTSTDTQYF - 17 TRBV2 once TRBJ2-3
TGTGCCAGCAGTGCCTATACACGGATTTTGACCCAGTACTTC CASSAYTRILTQYF - 14 TRBV6-1 few TRBJ2-5
TGTGCCAGCAGCCAAGACTTCCGAACCCGGAACTATGGCTACACCTTC CASSQDFRTRNYGYTF - 16 TRBV3-1 - TRBJ1-2
TGTGCCAGCGGCGGGCGCTCCTCTGGAAACACCATATATTTT CASGGRSSGNTIYF - 14 TRBV5-5 few TRBJ1-3
TGTGCCAGCAGACCTCTAGCGTCAGATACGCAGTATTTT CASRPLASDTQYF - 13 TRBV6-1 few TRBJ2-3
TGTGCCAGCAGCCCTTTTTTACCCGCGCCGGGACAGGCCTACACAGATACGCAGTATTTT CASSPFLPAPGQAYTDTQYF TRBD1 20 TRBV11-2 - TRBJ2-3
TGTGCCAGCAGCCGGTGGGCTAGCGGGGACAGACTAGAGACCCAGTACTTC CASSRWASGDRLETQYF TRBD2 17 TRBV12-3/TRBV12-4 - TRBJ2-5